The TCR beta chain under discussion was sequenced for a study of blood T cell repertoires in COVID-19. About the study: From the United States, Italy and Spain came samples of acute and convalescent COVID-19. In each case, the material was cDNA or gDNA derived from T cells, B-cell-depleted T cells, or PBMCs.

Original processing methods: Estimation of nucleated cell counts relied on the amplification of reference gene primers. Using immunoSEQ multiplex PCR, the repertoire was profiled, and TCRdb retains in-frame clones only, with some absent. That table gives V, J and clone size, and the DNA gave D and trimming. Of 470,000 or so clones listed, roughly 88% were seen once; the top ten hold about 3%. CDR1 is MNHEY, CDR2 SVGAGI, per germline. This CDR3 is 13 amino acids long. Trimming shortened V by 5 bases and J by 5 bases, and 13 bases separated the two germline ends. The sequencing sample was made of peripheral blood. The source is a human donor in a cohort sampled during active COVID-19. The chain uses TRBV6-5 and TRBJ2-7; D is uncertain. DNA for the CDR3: TGTGCCAGCAGTAGCCTTAGTGGGCACGAGCAGTACTTC. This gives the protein CASSSLSGHEQYF.